Listed below are T cell receptor beta chains from one sample, sequenced in a study of blood T cell repertoires in COVID-19. Libraries were prepared by immunoSEQ multiplex PCR; TCRdb keeps only in-frame clonotypes and omits some of them. The sample includes a few hundred thousand clones, around 89% of them seen just once. The specimen sequenced was peripheral blood. The origin of the receptors is a woman aged 35 to 49 with acute or convalescent COVID-19. Each CDR3 is given with its conserved first and last residue.

>TRBV9
CASSVQGASNSPLHF
>TRBV29-1
CSVGGDQKAFF
>TRBV4-2
CASSGSGVQETQYF
>TRBV24-1
CATSDLNSPGWNEQFF
>TRBV24-1
CATSAGRASGELFF
>TRBV10-1
CASSESKRQGAKNIQYF
>TRBV5-1
CASSPWNLLGARIGTGELFF
>TRBV21-1
CASSRMGRGTGNTIYF
>TRBV24-1
CATSDSVGQNYGYTF
>TRBV24-1
CATWGGGHVGGYTF
>TRBV10-1
CASSPGGPIETQYF
>TRBV7-2
CASSPLGGNLEAFF
>TRBV6-1
CASSESRNQPQHF
>TRBV7-6
CASSSQGALGDGYTF
>TRBV3-1/TRBV3-2
CASSGDRWPTEAFF
>TRBV6-1
CASSEQGVNQPQHF
>TRBV20-1
CSASSQGATGYTF
>TRBV6-5
CASIIPGGYTEAFF
>TRBV3-1/TRBV3-2
CASSQNGQGYEKLFF
>TRBV5-1
CASTHIISGGADTQYF
>TRBV19
CASSWGARYIPGNTIYF
>TRBV7-9
CASSPYVFREPGYTF
>TRBV6-2/TRBV6-3
CASSPWTGRHSGANVLTF
>TRBV30
CAWGVGGNTEAFF
>TRBV7-2
CASSLKLDNQPQHF
>TRBV7-8
CASSLDAGDQETQYF
>TRBV10-3
CASRPSGNTIYF
>TRBV4-1
CASSPRQLASAETQYF